The 5 T cell receptor beta chains reported below all come from one sample, sequenced in a study of T-cell memory formation after mild COVID-19. In TCRdb, the 5' RACE reads were re-called with MiXCR into one record per CDR3 protein. The sample contains 190,000 or so distinct CDR3 sequences, roughly a tenth of which appear only once. The material sequenced was PBMCs or a T cell subset sorted from them (not recorded which). The receptor set was obtained from a man aged 18 to 29 who had mild COVID-19 (a few samples of this study predate the infection). Cell type and time point are not known.

This clonotype was observed a few times. The CDR3 DNA reads TGTGCCACCCAAAGGGGAAAGATCTCCACCGGGGAGCTGTTTTTT. It translates to CATQRGKISTGELFF. The chain employs TRBV18 and TRBJ2-2; tentative D call: TRBD1 (5 bases). The CDR3 is 15 residues long. Trimming took 10 bases from V and 4 from J, leaving 19 bases between them. Germline V gene sequence: CDR1 KGHSH, CDR2 LQKENI.

This chain connects TRBV10-3 to TRBJ1-5; D gene uncertain. CDR1 ENHRY and CDR2 SYGVKD come from the germline V gene. CDR3 length equals 12 residues. Trimming left V 3 bases short and J 4 bases short, with 4 bases between. The CDR3 loop reads CAISDGNQPQHF. In DNA form, the CDR3 reads TGTGCCATCAGTGACGGGAATCAGCCCCAGCATTTT.

The V gene is TRBV6-5, the J gene TRBJ1-1; D is ambiguous. Deletions cut 6 bases from V and 1 base from J, with 12 bases between. Germline-derived CDR1 and CDR2 are MNHEY and SVGAGI. The CDR3 extends over 14 amino acids. CDR3 sequence (DNA): TGTGCCAGCAGCTTACGACCGGAGAACACTGAAGCTTTCTTT. It yields the protein CASSLRPENTEAFF.

This clonotype has just a few counts. The CDR3 DNA sequence: TGCAGTGCTAACGGCTTTGGCGTAGCGACTAATGAAAAACTGTTTTTT. This encodes CSANGFGVATNEKLFF. The gene calls are TRBV20-1 and TRBJ1-4; no firm D call. The germline CDR1 and CDR2 sequences are DFQATT and SNEGSKA (reference sequence). The CDR3 covers 16 residues. V lost 4 bases to trimming and J lost 2 bases, with 17 bases between them.

The chain uses TRBV9 and TRBJ1-2; a possible D gene is TRBD1 (5 bases). The CDR3 loop spans 14 amino acids. Germline V gene sequence: CDR1 SGDLS, CDR2 YYNGEE. V was pared by 4 bases and J by 7 bases, with 17 bases between. DNA of the CDR3: TGTGCCAGCAGCACCCCGGGACTTGGGCCTGGCTACACCTTC. This sequence encodes CASSTPGLGPGYTF.